These 18 T cell receptor beta chains share one sample of origin, sequenced in a study of shared T cell receptors in the human thymus. Sequencing used immunoSEQ multiplex PCR; TCRdb keeps in-frame clones, though not all of them. The sample holds approximately 400,000 clones; approximately 95% are singletons and the top ten take approximately 0.02%. Material for sequencing was thymocytes. Receptors were obtained from a human donor.

This clone appeared a single time. V and J are TRBV13 and TRBJ2-4, with D tentatively TRBD1 (5 bases). V was cut by 2 bases and J by 8 bases, with 10 bases left in between. The germline V gene has CDR1 PRHDT and CDR2 FYEKMQ (reference sequence). This CDR3 spans 13 amino acids. The CDR3 DNA reads TGTGCCAGCAGCTTAACCCGCAGGGACATTCAGTACTTC. Its translation is CASSLTRRDIQYF.

V usage is TRBV7-2 and J usage is TRBJ2-5; D is possibly TRBD2 (6 bases). This CDR3 is 14 amino acids long. Trimming cost V 1 base and J 1 base, with 7 bases left between them. Germline V gives CDR1 SGHTA, CDR2 FQGNSA. CDR3 coding DNA: TGTGCCAGCAGCTTAGGGGGACTCCAAGAGACCCAGTACTTC. This gives the protein CASSLGGLQETQYF.

The gene calls are TRBV4-3 and TRBJ2-6; D possibly corresponds to TRBD2 (6 bases). The CDR3 sequence is 20 residues long. The V and J ends lost 0 bases and 4 bases respectively, with 22 bases between them. Per the germline V gene, CDR1 is LGHNA and CDR2 is YSLEER. DNA for the CDR3: TGCGCCAGCAGCCAAGATTGGAGGGGCCTATCCCCCGTCGGGGCCAACGTCCTGACTTTC. This codes for CASSQDWRGLSPVGANVLTF.

The chain carries TRBV2 and TRBJ2-7; 13 bases agree with TRBD2. V lost 2 bases to trimming and J lost 0 bases; unmatched junction nucleotides: 19. This CDR3 has 22 residues. Germline CDR1 reads SNHLY; CDR2 reads FYNNEI. The CDR3: CASSERPHGGQRTSGSSYEQYF. In DNA, the CDR3 is TGTGCCAGCAGTGAACGGCCGCATGGGGGGCAGCGGACTAGCGGGAGCTCCTACGAGCAGTACTTC.

V usage is TRBV27 and J usage is TRBJ2-1; 12 bases are shared with TRBD1. The CDR3 runs to 14 residues. The germline CDR1 and CDR2 sequences are MNHEY and SMNVEV (reference sequence). V lost 3 bases to trimming and J lost 9 bases; unmatched junction nucleotides: 3. CDR3 coding DNA: TGTGCCAGCAGTTTGGGGACAGGGGGCGGTGAGCAGTTCTTC. Translated, it gives CASSLGTGGGEQFF.

The chain combines TRBV14 with TRBJ2-7; a possible D gene is TRBD2 (6 bases). The CDR3 is made up of 12 amino acids. With 4 bases removed from V and 5 bases from J, the gap between germline ends came to 9 bases. Germline values: CDR1 SGHDN, CDR2 FVKESK. CDR3 nucleotides: TGTGCCAGCAGCCCGACGGGGGACGAGCAGTACTTC. Residues: CASSPTGDEQYF.

The genes are TRBV6-4 and TRBJ2-4, with 8 bases identical to TRBD2. Germline V gene sequence: CDR1 MRHNA, CDR2 SNTAGT. The junction had 8 bases not matched to a gene; V was cut back by 7 bases and J by 6 bases. The CDR3 covers 14 residues. CDR3 nucleotide sequence: TGTGCCAGCATATTCGGGAGGGAGGGAAACATTCAGTACTTC. This sequence encodes CASIFGREGNIQYF.

This chain links TRBV5-5 with TRBJ2-7; D remains unclear. V dropped 6 bases and J dropped 6 bases, with 19 bases sitting between them. This CDR3 contains 14 residues. The germline gives CDR1 SGHKS, CDR2 YYEKEE (reference sequence). CDR3 coding DNA: TGTGCCAGCAACCCGGTCCCTTTCGTAATCGAGCAGTACTTC. This encodes CASNPVPFVIEQYF.

The chain joins TRBV18 to TRBJ2-7; D gene uncertain. Per the germline V gene, CDR1 is KGHSH and CDR2 is LQKENI. This CDR3 comprises 14 residues. V gave up 1 base and J gave up 3 bases, with 10 bases separating them. This CDR3 reads CASSPRAALYEQYF. In DNA, the CDR3 is TGTGCCAGCTCACCACGGGCAGCACTCTACGAGCAGTACTTC.

V and J are TRBV27 and TRBJ2-1; 9 nucleotides match TRBD2. CDR3 size: 17 residues. Per germline, CDR1 MNHEY and CDR2 SMNVEV (reference sequence). V gave up 3 bases and J gave up 7 bases; unmatched junction bases: 13. The CDR3 spells CASSLFSGSFRLNEQFF. In nucleotides, the CDR3 is TGTGCCAGCAGTTTGTTTAGCGGGAGCTTCCGTTTGAATGAGCAGTTCTTC.

The chain combines TRBV27 with TRBJ1-5; D remains ambiguous. The V and J ends lost 6 bases and 0 bases respectively, with 15 bases between them. This CDR3 spans 16 amino acids. The V gene's germline CDR1 is MNHEY and CDR2 SMNVEV (reference sequence). DNA for the CDR3: TGTGCCAGCAGGAAGCGGACGGAGTATAGCAATCAGCCCCAGCATTTT. This codes for CASRKRTEYSNQPQHF.

The chain couples TRBV4-2 to TRBJ2-2; 13 bases are a match to TRBD2. CDR1 and CDR2 from the germline V gene are LGHNA and YNFKEQ. The CDR3 contains 18 residues. Trimming took 3 bases from V and 5 from J; bases not matched to a gene: 9. The CDR3 loop reads CASSHDGLAGVLTGELFF. In nucleotides, the CDR3 is TGTGCCAGCAGCCACGATGGACTAGCGGGAGTTTTAACCGGGGAGCTGTTTTTT.

CDR3 DNA: TGTGCCAGCAGCACCCATGGGGGGGCGGCAGGGACAGATACGCAGTATTTT. Translating gives CASSTHGGAAGTDTQYF. The chain combines TRBV11-2 with TRBJ2-3, with D maybe TRBD2 (7 bases). V lost 5 bases and J 3 bases, leaving 21 bases between the germline ends. The CDR3 sequence is 17 residues long. Germline CDR1 is SGHAT and CDR2 is FQNNGV.

The chain recombines TRBV28 with TRBJ1-4; D remains ambiguous. This CDR3 is built from 14 residues. V lost 6 bases, J lost 0 bases, and 8 bases lay in between. The germline V gene has CDR1 MDHEN and CDR2 SYDVKM. Written as DNA, the CDR3 is TGTGCCAGCAGCTGGACTGCAACTAATGAAAAACTGTTTTTT. The encoded protein is CASSWTATNEKLFF.

The chain combines TRBV28 with TRBJ2-3; 8 bases match TRBD1. V lost 5 bases and J lost 1; bases outside the gene matches: 5. In germline, CDR1 is MDHEN, CDR2 SYDVKM. The CDR3 is 15 residues long. CDR3: CASSIGGQGTDTQYF. The CDR3, as DNA: TGTGCCAGCAGTATCGGGGGACAGGGCACAGATACGCAGTATTTT.

V and J are TRBV4-1 and TRBJ2-7; 11 bases map to TRBD2. CDR1 is MGHRA and CDR2 is YSYEKL in the germline V gene. This CDR3 comprises 15 residues. With V trimmed by 3 bases and J by 1 base, 2 bases remained unmatched. The CDR3 bases are TGCGCCAGCAGCCATGGGACTAGCGGATCCTACGAGCAGTACTTC. Translation: CASSHGTSGSYEQYF.

The genes are TRBV5-1 and TRBJ2-5; D call uncertain. The CDR3 loop spans 14 amino acids. Germline V lookup: CDR1 SGHRS, CDR2 YFSETQ. Trimming stripped 2 bases from V and 5 bases from J, with 13 bases between. CDR3 loop: CASSLGQSRETQYF. As DNA, the CDR3 is TGCGCCAGCAGCTTAGGTCAGTCTAGGGAGACCCAGTACTTC.

This chain joins TRBV2 and TRBJ2-7; 14 bases are shared with TRBD2. The CDR3 runs to 16 residues. Germline CDR1 reads SNHLY; CDR2 reads FYNNEI. Trimming cost V 4 bases and J 2 bases; bases outside gene matches: 4. CDR3 region: CASSGTSGGKPYEQYF. CDR3 coding DNA: TGTGCCAGCAGTGGGACTAGCGGGGGGAAGCCCTACGAGCAGTACTTC.